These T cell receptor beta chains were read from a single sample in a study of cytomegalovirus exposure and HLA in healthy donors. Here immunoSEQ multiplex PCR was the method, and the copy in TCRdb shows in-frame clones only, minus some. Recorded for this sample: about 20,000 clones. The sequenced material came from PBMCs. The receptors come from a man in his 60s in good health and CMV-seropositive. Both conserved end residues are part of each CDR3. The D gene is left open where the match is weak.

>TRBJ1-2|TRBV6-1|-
CASSDSRTPLSGYTF
TGTGCCAGCAGTGATTCTCGGACACCTCTATCTGGCTACACCTTC
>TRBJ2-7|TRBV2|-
CASILREALYYEQYF
TGTGCCAGCATCCTCAGGGAGGCCCTCTACTACGAGCAGTACTTC
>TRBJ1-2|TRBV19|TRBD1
CASSILLSDRVYGYTF
TGTGCCAGTAGTATCCTCCTCTCTGACAGGGTTTATGGCTACACCTTC
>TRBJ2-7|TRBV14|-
CASSQDRGAGYEQYF
TGTGCCAGCAGCCAAGATCGGGGGGCGGGCTACGAGCAGTACTTC
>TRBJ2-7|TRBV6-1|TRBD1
CASTDRDEQYF
TGTGCCAGCACAGACAGGGACGAGCAGTACTTC
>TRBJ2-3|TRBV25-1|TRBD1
CASSKTGGWADTQYF
TGTGCCAGCAGTAAAACAGGGGGCTGGGCAGATACGCAGTATTTT
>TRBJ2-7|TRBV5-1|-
CASSLERYSYEQYF
TGCGCCAGCAGCTTGGAGCGGTACTCCTACGAGCAGTACTTC
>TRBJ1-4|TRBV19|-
CATQGGHLTNEKLFF
TGTGCCACCCAAGGGGGACATTTAACTAATGAAAAACTGTTTTTT
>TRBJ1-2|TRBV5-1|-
CASSPQAGDYGYTF
TGCGCCAGCAGCCCCCAGGCAGGGGACTATGGCTACACCTTC
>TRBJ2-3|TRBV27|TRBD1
CASSSVEGGQGRNTQYF
TGTGCCAGCAGTTCGGTCGAAGGGGGACAGGGGCGGAATACGCAGTATTTT
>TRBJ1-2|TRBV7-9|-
CASSLAGSYGYTF
TGTGCCAGCAGCTTAGCAGGGAGCTATGGCTACACCTTC
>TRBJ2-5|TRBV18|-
CASSPTPGYQETQYF
TGTGCCAGCTCCCCGACCCCGGGGTACCAAGAGACCCAGTACTTC
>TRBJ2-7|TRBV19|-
CASSIKIAYEQYF
TGTGCCAGTAGTATAAAAATCGCCTACGAGCAGTACTTC
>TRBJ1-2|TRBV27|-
CASRALGSGTNYGYTF
TGTGCCAGCAGAGCGTTAGGCAGTGGAACTAACTATGGCTACACCTTC
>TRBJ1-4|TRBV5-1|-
CASSGEATNEKLFF
TGCGCCAGCAGTGGAGAGGCAACTAATGAAAAACTGTTTTTT
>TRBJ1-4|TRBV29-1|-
CSVGGGYRNEKLFF
TGCAGCGTTGGGGGGGGATACAGGAATGAAAAACTGTTTTTT
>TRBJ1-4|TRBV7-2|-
CASSAPTATTNEKLFF
TGTGCCAGCAGCGCACCGACTGCTACAACTAATGAAAAACTGTTTTTT
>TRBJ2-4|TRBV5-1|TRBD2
CASSLDPGLAGHLAKNIQYF
TGCGCCAGCAGCTTGGACCCGGGACTAGCGGGGCATCTAGCCAAAAACATTCAGTACTTC
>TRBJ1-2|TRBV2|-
CASSEVGLYGYTF
TGTGCCAGCAGTGAAGTAGGACTTTATGGCTACACCTTC
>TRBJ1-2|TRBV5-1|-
CASTPGEPVANYGYTF
TGCGCCAGCACCCCCGGAGAGCCGGTAGCTAACTATGGCTACACCTTC
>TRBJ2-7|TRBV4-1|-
CASSLFVFYEQYF
TGCGCCAGCAGCCTCTTCGTATTCTACGAGCAGTACTTC
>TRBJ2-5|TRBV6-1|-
CASSGTQSETQYF
TGTGCCAGCAGTGGAACACAGTCCGAGACCCAGTACTTC
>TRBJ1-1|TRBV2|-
CASSEAGDTEAFF
TGTGCCAGCAGTGAAGCAGGGGACACTGAAGCTTTCTTT
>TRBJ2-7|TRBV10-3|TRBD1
CAISESGTGGDEQYF
TGTGCCATCAGTGAGTCGGGGACAGGGGGCGACGAGCAGTACTTC
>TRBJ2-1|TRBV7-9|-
CASSPGRYNEQFF
TGTGCCAGCAGCCCAGGGCGCTACAATGAGCAGTTCTTC
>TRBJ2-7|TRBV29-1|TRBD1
CSARQGYEQYF
TGCAGCGCCCGACAGGGTTACGAGCAGTACTTC